Presented here are 8 T cell receptor beta chains from one specimen sequenced in a study of OX40 agonist ivuxolimab in advanced cancers. Some clones are missing from TCRdb's copy, which holds only in-frame ones; the method was immunoSEQ multiplex PCR. The profile covers approximately 94,000 clones, with about 90% appearing a single time and 0.65% to 0.85% taken by the ten largest. Sequenced here: CD4+ or CD8+ T cells sorted from blood, sampled in a trial of the OX40 agonist ivuxolimab. These receptors originate from an adult with an advanced solid tumor such as melanoma, head and neck, liver or kidney cancer.

The chain uses TRBV5-1 and TRBJ2-3; D ambiguous. V shed 3 bases and J shed 2 bases, with 10 bases lying between them. The CDR3 totals 14 residues. CDR1 SGHRS and CDR2 YFSETQ come from the germline V gene. The CDR3 DNA reads as TGCGCCAGCAGCTCTGCAGACCTCACAGATACGCAGTATTTT. Translating it yields CASSSADLTDTQYF. Full variable domain (rest looked up from reference TRBV5-1 and TRBJ2-3): KAGVTQTPRYLIKTRGQQVTLSCSPISGHRSVSWYQQTPGQGLQFLFEYFSETQRNKGNFPGRFSGRQFSNSRSEMNVSTLELGDSALYLCASSSADLTDTQYFGPGTRLTVL.

The CDR3 nucleotides read TGTGCCTCCCACAGGACAGGGAGTTACGAGCAGTACTTC. This translates into CASHRTGSYEQYF. This chain connects TRBV21-1 to TRBJ2-5; whether TRBD1, the table's D call, matches the DNA was not checked. The end of the DNA aligns better with TRBJ2-7, so the J call may be wrong. TRBV21-1 represents a pseudogene. CDR3 size: 13 residues.

CDR3 DNA: TGTGCCAGCAGCTTAGATAGGGGGTTGGGCTACGAGCAGTACTTC. This codes for CASSLDRGLGYEQYF. The rearrangement joins TRBV7-2 to TRBJ2-7; possibly TRBD1 for D (6 bases). The CDR3 is 15 amino acids. Germline CDR1 and CDR2: SGHTA and FQGNSA. V was pared by 1 base and J by 3 bases, with 13 bases between.

CDR3 residues: CASSYTEDTQYF. The CDR3 DNA follows: TGTGCCAGCAGTTACACAGAGGATACGCAGTATTTT. The chain has TRBV6-6 and TRBJ2-3; no clear D. Germline loops: CDR1 MNHNY, CDR2 SVGAGI (reference sequence). The ends were cut back, 2 bases at V and 6 bases at J, with 6 bases in the middle. CDR3 length: 12 residues.

This rearrangement joins TRBV30 to TRBJ1-5; D is ambiguous. CDR1 and CDR2 (germline): GTSNPN, SVGIG (reference sequence). The CDR3 is 18 amino acids. The V end was cut by 2 bases, the J end by 4 bases, with 24 bases between. The CDR3 loop is CAWSQRFGSSVKNQPQHF. CDR3 sequence (DNA): TGTGCCTGGAGTCAGAGGTTCGGCTCATCGGTTAAAAATCAGCCCCAGCATTTT.

This clone appeared a few times. This chain connects TRBV11-1 to TRBJ1-1; 8 bases line up with TRBD1. This CDR3 region has 14 residues. Germline assignment: CDR1 SGHAT and CDR2 FQDESV (reference sequence). Trimming at V came to 5 bases and at J to 6 bases, leaving 8 bases not matched to a gene. CDR3 sequence reads: CASSRGQGTPEAFF. The CDR3 nucleotides read TGTGCCAGCAGCCGCGGACAGGGAACCCCTGAAGCTTTCTTT.

The rearrangement joins TRBV4-3 to TRBJ2-7; D remains ambiguous. The CDR3 contains 16 residues. Germline CDR1 and CDR2: LGHNA and YSLEER. The V end was cut by 0 bases, the J end by 2 bases, with 14 bases between. Written as DNA, the CDR3 is TGCGCCAGCAGCCAAGATCTGGCAGATTTAACCTACGAGCAGTACTTC. This encodes CASSQDLADLTYEQYF.

V is TRBV6-5 and J is TRBJ2-7; D remains ambiguous. The CDR3 totals 13 residues. V was trimmed by 2 bases and J by 6 bases, leaving 11 bases between them. Germline assignment: CDR1 MNHEY and CDR2 SVGAGI. This CDR3 is CASSYHISVEQYF. The CDR3 DNA reads as TGTGCCAGCAGTTACCATATCTCGGTCGAGCAGTACTTC.